What follows are 32 T cell receptor beta chains derived from one specimen sequenced in a study of response to subunit inactivated influenza vaccine. TCRdb recomputed calls from the RT-PCR reads with MiXCR, one row per CDR3 protein. The data hold 650,000 to 800,000 distinct CDR3 sequences, with about 15% observed a single time. Sequencing was performed on PBMCs from blood, taken 14 to 15 days before vaccination. The source of these receptors is a man aged 45-65 years who received an inactivated influenza vaccine.

The chain joins TRBV7-2 to TRBJ2-5; TRBD2 matches 8 bases. Trimming removed 5 bases from V and 4 bases from J; junction bases left unmatched: 9. There are 15 residues in the CDR3. Germline V gene lookup returns CDR1 SGHTA and CDR2 FQGNSA. CDR3 region: CASSPYSGVTETQYF. CDR3 DNA: TGTGCCAGCAGCCCTTATAGCGGGGTGACAGAGACCCAGTACTTC.

This clonotype appeared once. V and J are TRBV21-1 and TRBJ2-7; the DNA was not used to check the table's D call, TRBD1. TRBV21-1 is given as a pseudogene. CDR3 length: 17 residues. The CDR3 DNA follows: TGTGCCAGCAGCAAAAATCTCCACCGGGACAGACTTTACGAGCAGTACTTC. Its protein product is CASSKNLHRDRLYEQYF.

This clonotype was counted only a few times. The gene calls are TRBV10-3 and TRBJ1-5; D gene uncertain. The CDR3 is made up of 13 amino acids. Trimming cost V 0 bases and J 2 bases, with 2 bases left between them. In germline, CDR1 is ENHRY, CDR2 SYGVKD. The CDR3 spells CAISESGNQPQHF. Written as DNA, the CDR3 is TGTGCCATCAGTGAGTCTGGCAATCAGCCCCAGCATTTT.

The sample holds many counts of this clonotype. This chain joins TRBV12-3 or TRBV12-4 and TRBJ2-7; D remains unclear. The CDR3 length is 12 residues. V was pared by 8 bases and J by 6 bases, with 14 bases between. The CDR3 here is CASLGSPSEQYF. CDR3 nucleotide sequence: TGTGCCAGCTTGGGATCTCCCTCCGAGCAGTACTTC.

This clonotype came up a few times. The chain recombines TRBV20-1 with TRBJ2-3; no clear D gene. Germline values: CDR1 DFQATT, CDR2 SNEGSKA (reference sequence). Trimming took 8 bases from V and 2 from J, leaving 14 bases between them. The CDR3 covers 13 residues. The DNA of the CDR3 is TGCAGTCCCCTATGGGGTGTCACAGATACGCAGTATTTT. Translation: CSPLWGVTDTQYF.

This clonotype was counted a few times. A read error may account for a junction end that differs from germline. The J gene is TRBJ2-5, the V gene TRBV4-1; 7 bases are a match to TRBD2. The germline V gene encodes CDR1 MGHRA and CDR2 YSYEKL. The CDR3 has 15 amino acids. The CDR3 is CASSQLGDYQKTQYF. CDR3 DNA sequence: TGCGCCAGCAGCCAGCTAGGGGACTACCAAAAGACCCAGTACTTC.

The chain is built from TRBV5-6 and TRBJ1-2, with 7 bases identical to TRBD1. Germline V CDR1 and CDR2: SGHDT, YYEEEE. The CDR3 is made up of 17 amino acids. V shed 0 bases, J shed 4 bases, and the junction held 12 bases outside the gene matches. CDR3 in amino acids: CASSLDPDRISTYGYTF. DNA of the CDR3: TGTGCCAGCAGCTTGGACCCGGACAGGATTTCCACCTATGGCTACACCTTC. Together with reference TRBV5-6 and TRBJ1-2, the CDR3 gives the full variable domain: DAGVTQSPTHLIKTRGQQVTLRCSPKSGHDTVSWYQQALGQGPQFIFQYYEEEERQRGNFPDRFSGHQFPNYSSELNVNALLLGDSALYLCASSLDPDRISTYGYTFGSGTRLTVV.

The chain recombines TRBV12-3 or TRBV12-4 with TRBJ2-1, with D possibly being TRBD2 (6 bases). V was shortened by 3 bases and J by 5 bases, with 11 bases between the two germline ends. The CDR3 extends over 14 amino acids. The CDR3 protein is CASSFSPGDNEQFF. CDR3 in DNA: TGTGCCAGCAGTTTTTCCCCGGGAGACAATGAGCAGTTCTTC.

This clonotype was detected ten times or more. The V gene is TRBV28, the J gene TRBJ1-5, with D uncertain. CDR3 length: 14 amino acids. CDR1 MDHEN and CDR2 SYDVKM come from the germline V gene. Trimming took off 6 bases at V and 3 bases at J, with 12 bases between the two ends. CDR3 region: CASRPRPINQPQHF. CDR3 nucleotides: TGTGCCAGCAGACCGCGCCCGATCAATCAGCCCCAGCATTTT.

This clonotype has ten or more counts. The chain couples TRBV5-1 to TRBJ2-1; possible D gene TRBD1, 6 bases. In germline, CDR1 is SGHRS, CDR2 YFSETQ. This CDR3 is built from 15 residues. The germline V and J ends were trimmed by 2 bases and 0 bases, with 9 bases remaining between them. The CDR3 reads CASSLGQTSYNEQFF. The CDR3 coding sequence is TGCGCCAGCAGCTTAGGACAGACCTCCTACAATGAGCAGTTCTTC.

The chain combines TRBV5-1 with TRBJ1-4, with 9 nucleotides matching TRBD1. The V and J ends lost 1 base and 2 bases, in that order; junction bases with no gene match: 9. The germline V gene has CDR1 SGHRS and CDR2 YFSETQ. This CDR3 has 18 amino acids. The CDR3 loop is CASSLRPTGGPTNEKLFF. CDR3 bases: TGCGCCAGCAGCTTGAGGCCTACAGGGGGCCCGACTAATGAAAAACTGTTTTTT.

The CDR3 sequence: CATSRDGRTSGGGYEQYF. In DNA, the CDR3 is TGTGCCACCAGCAGAGATGGCCGGACTAGCGGGGGCGGCTACGAGCAGTACTTC. The V call is TRBV15, the J call TRBJ2-7; 13 positions agree with TRBD2. CDR3 length: 18 residues. Looked up from germline, CDR1 is LNHNV and CDR2 is YYDKDF (reference sequence). V trimming: 0 bases; J trimming: 3 bases; junction bases outside the gene matches: 8.

This chain uses TRBV5-1 with TRBJ2-3, with TRBD1 as a possible D gene (6 bases). The V end lost 4 bases, the J end lost 3 bases, and 18 bases lay between the germline ends. This CDR3 comprises 16 residues. Germline CDR1 reads SGHRS; CDR2 reads YFSETQ. The CDR3 nucleotides are TGCGCCAGCAGCCCGAACAGGGTCCTAGCAACAGATACGCAGTATTTT. Translated, it gives CASSPNRVLATDTQYF.

This sequence joins TRBV20-1 and TRBJ2-1, with D tentatively TRBD1 or TRBD2 (5 bases each). CDR3 length equals 14 residues. Trimming took off 5 bases at V and 4 bases at J, with 15 bases between the two ends. Germline V CDR1 and CDR2: DFQATT, SNEGSKA (reference sequence). The CDR3 region is CSALTRGAYNEQFF. The CDR3 region has the DNA TGCAGTGCTCTTACACGAGGGGCATACAATGAGCAGTTCTTC.

This clonotype was seen a few times. The chain uses TRBV5-1 and TRBJ2-7, with D possibly TRBD1 on 6 matching bases. This CDR3 is 15 amino acids long. From germline, CDR1 is SGHRS and CDR2 YFSETQ. Trimming shortened V by 0 bases and J by 4 bases, and 14 bases separated the two germline ends. The CDR3 DNA follows: TGCGCCAGCAGCTTGGTCCCAGGGGCAGTGTACGAGCAGTACTTC. Translation gives CASSLVPGAVYEQYF.

The chain carries TRBV3-1 and TRBJ2-7; the D is unclear. The V and J ends lost 4 bases and 0 bases respectively, with 13 bases between them. Germline V gene lookup returns CDR1 LGHDT and CDR2 YNNKEL (reference sequence). The CDR3 has 15 residues. The CDR3 region has the DNA TGTGCCAGCAGCCGAGACACCGTCAGCTCCTACGAGCAGTACTTC. The encoded protein is CASSRDTVSSYEQYF.

There are a few counts of this clonotype. The CDR3 sequence is CASSLLGAGGPRDEQYF. For the CDR3, the DNA is TGTGCCAGCAGTTTATTAGGGGCGGGAGGGCCGCGCGACGAGCAGTACTTC. The chain couples TRBV28 to TRBJ2-7; 9 positions match TRBD2. V lost 1 base and J lost 5; bases outside the gene matches: 12. Germline-derived CDR1 and CDR2 are MDHEN and SYDVKM. The CDR3 loop spans 17 amino acids.

The chain has TRBV15 and TRBJ2-3, with TRBD1 matching 10 bases. This CDR3 is 18 amino acids long. The J segment lost 1 base and the V segment lost 0 bases, leaving 7 bases of the junction unmatched. Looked up from germline, CDR1 is LNHNV and CDR2 is YYDKDF (reference sequence). CDR3 DNA: TGTGCCACCAGCAGAGATGGTGGGGACAGGGGTGGCACAGATACGCAGTATTTT. It translates to CATSRDGGDRGGTDTQYF.

This clonotype was found many times. This sequence joins TRBV28 and TRBJ1-2; D gene unclear. V was cut by 6 bases and J by 5 bases, with 10 bases left in between. CDR1 MDHEN and CDR2 SYDVKM come from the germline V gene. The CDR3 runs to 12 residues. The CDR3 DNA is TGTGCCAGCAGCTTGAACGGGTATGGCTACACCTTC. It encodes CASSLNGYGYTF.

The V and J genes are TRBV6-2 or TRBV6-3 and TRBJ1-5; D is unresolved. V was pared by 6 bases and J by 0 bases, with 15 bases between. The CDR3 length is 16 residues. Germline values: CDR1 MNHEY, CDR2 SVGEGT. CDR3 amino acids: CASSSRLSYSNQPQHF. The CDR3 DNA sequence: TGTGCCAGCAGCTCAAGACTGAGCTATAGCAATCAGCCCCAGCATTTT.

The V call is TRBV11-2, the J call TRBJ2-3; the match to TRBD2 covers 7 bases. Germline V gene data show CDR1 as SGHAT and CDR2 as FQNNGV. This CDR3 is 15 amino acids long. The ends lost 1 base at V and 4 bases at J; junction bases unmatched: 5. CDR3 protein: CASSLGTSEADTQYF. In nucleotides, the CDR3 is TGTGCCAGCAGCTTAGGAACTAGCGAGGCAGATACGCAGTATTTT.

This clonotype was counted a single time. The rearrangement links TRBV20-1 to TRBJ2-1; TRBD1 might be the D (5 bases). The CDR3 spans 16 residues. Germline V lookup: CDR1 DFQATT, CDR2 SNEGSKA (reference sequence). Trimming stripped 6 bases from V and 0 bases from J, with 18 bases between. The CDR3 DNA is TGCAGTGCAACCAGGTGGGGCCGAAGCTCCTACAATGAGCAGTTCTTC. Its translation is CSATRWGRSSYNEQFF.

This clonotype was seen a handful of times. This rearrangement joins TRBV11-2 to TRBJ1-2; 9 bases align to TRBD1. V lost 3 bases, J lost 6 bases, and 8 bases stayed unmatched. This CDR3 spans 15 amino acids. Germline CDR1 SGHAT, CDR2 FQNNGV. The DNA of the CDR3 is TGTGCCAGCAGCTTCACAGGGGGCGGAAGAGATGGCTACACCTTC. Amino acid sequence: CASSFTGGGRDGYTF.

CDR3 bases: TGTGCCAGCAGTTTAAGCGGTACCTCTGGAAACACCATATATTTT. Translation gives CASSLSGTSGNTIYF. The gene calls are TRBV28 and TRBJ1-3; D unclear. The CDR3 loop spans 15 amino acids. In germline, CDR1 is MDHEN, CDR2 SYDVKM. V was cut by 2 bases and J by 0 bases, with 8 bases left in between.

This chain links TRBV6-2 or TRBV6-3 with TRBJ1-6; D ambiguous. Germline CDR1 MNHEY, CDR2 SVGEGT. The germline V and J ends were trimmed by 6 bases and 8 bases, with 8 bases remaining between them. The CDR3 consists of 12 residues. The CDR3 is CASSREDSPLHF. DNA of the CDR3: TGTGCCAGCAGCCGAGAGGATTCACCCCTCCACTTT.

This sequence joins TRBV6-2 or TRBV6-3 and TRBJ1-1; D call uncertain. V was shortened by 6 bases and J by 0 bases, with 17 bases between the two germline ends. The germline CDR1 and CDR2 sequences are MNHEY and SVGEGT. The CDR3 covers 16 residues. The CDR3 here is CASRRQVGAVNTEAFF. In DNA, the CDR3 is TGTGCCAGCAGGAGGCAGGTGGGAGCTGTGAACACTGAAGCTTTCTTT.

This clonotype appeared a few times. CDR3 sequence (DNA): TGTGCCAGCAGCCAAAACTTTGGGGGGGGAACCGAAGCTTTCTTT. This encodes CASSQNFGGGTEAFF. The chain is built from TRBV14 and TRBJ1-1; possible D gene TRBD1, 5 bases. The V gene lost 2 bases and the J gene lost 8 bases, with 18 bases spanning the gap. CDR1 and CDR2 from the germline V gene are SGHDN and FVKESK. This CDR3 contains 15 residues. Together with reference TRBV14 and TRBJ1-1, the CDR3 gives the full variable domain: EAGVTQFPSHSVIEKGQTVTLRCDPISGHDNLYWYRRVMGKEIKFLLHFVKESKQDESGMPNNRFLAERTGGTYSTLKVQPAELEDSGVYFCASSQNFGGGTEAFFGQGTRLTVV.

The chain employs TRBV2 and TRBJ2-7; tentatively, D is TRBD2 (5 bases). This CDR3 spans 13 amino acids. Between the trimmed V and J ends, which lost 8 bases and 0 bases, there was a span of 11 bases. Germline V lookup: CDR1 SNHLY, CDR2 FYNNEI. The CDR3 DNA reads as TGTGCCAGCGGAGGACTGGGCTCCTACGAGCAGTACTTC. Protein sequence: CASGGLGSYEQYF. Full variable domain (remainder filled in from reference TRBV2 and TRBJ2-7): EPEVTQTPSHQVTQMGQEVILRCVPISNHLYFYWYRQILGQKVEFLVSFYNNEISEKSEIFDDQFSVERPDGSNFTLKIRSTKLEDSAMYFCASGGLGSYEQYFGPGTRLTVT.

This clonotype occurred many times. V is TRBV9 and J is TRBJ2-2; D call uncertain. Trimming shortened V by 2 bases and J by 2 bases, and 7 bases separated the two germline ends. Germline V gene sequence: CDR1 SGDLS, CDR2 YYNGEE. The CDR3 extends over 14 amino acids. The CDR3: CASSVYSNTGELFF. In DNA, the CDR3 is TGTGCCAGCAGCGTTTACTCAAACACCGGGGAGCTGTTTTTT.

V usage is TRBV28 and J usage is TRBJ1-1; D call uncertain. Germline CDR1 is MDHEN and CDR2 is SYDVKM. The CDR3 loop spans 15 amino acids. V shed 6 bases and J shed 0 bases, with 14 bases lying between them. CDR3 amino acids: CASRTTQAVNTEAFF. CDR3 bases: TGTGCCAGCAGAACGACGCAGGCAGTGAACACTGAAGCTTTCTTT.

CDR3 DNA: TGCAGTGCTAGAGGCCCTACCGTGCGGGTGCAAGCCTACGAGCAGTACTTC. Translating it yields CSARGPTVRVQAYEQYF. The chain recombines TRBV20-1 with TRBJ2-7; possible D gene TRBD2, 5 bases. The CDR3 length is 17 residues. CDR1 and CDR2 from the germline V gene are DFQATT and SNEGSKA (reference sequence). The germline V and J ends were trimmed by 1 base and 2 bases, with 21 bases remaining between them.

The chain has TRBV18 and TRBJ2-7; 8 bases are shared with TRBD1. CDR3 size: 18 residues. Germline loops: CDR1 KGHSH, CDR2 LQKENI. Trimming cost V 4 bases and J 0 bases; bases outside gene matches: 14. CDR3 loop: CASSLASGGSSLSYEQYF. The CDR3, as DNA: TGTGCCAGCTCACTTGCGTCAGGGGGCTCCTCCCTCTCCTACGAGCAGTACTTC.